This TCR beta chain comes out of a study of cytomegalovirus exposure and HLA in healthy donors. Trimming cost V 1 base and J 0 bases; bases outside gene matches: 5. CDR1 LGHNA and CDR2 YNFKEQ come from the germline V gene. The CDR3 totals 18 residues. General observations from the study: About 87% or about 30% of the time was how often most TCR beta V segments were productive, according to an earlier analysis. Upon later analysis, HLA-associated TCR beta chains proved more clonally expanded than other, equally common chains. The authors listed roughly 150 TCR beta chains as cytomegalovirus-associated.

The PCR made use of 60 Vbeta and 13 Jbeta primers. Assay used: immunoSEQ multiplex PCR; TCRdb lists only in-frame clones, some missing. Of under 200,000 clones in the sample, around three quarters are singletons; the top ten hold less than 2%. Points on this clone: Its antigen is not identified.

The sample was PBMCs. The chain has TRBV4-2 and TRBJ2-7, with 14 positions matching TRBD2. The receptor comes from a woman aged 25 to 39 in good health and CMV-seronegative. The CDR3 DNA is TGTGCCAGCAGCCAAGGGGGACTAGCGGGGGCCGGCTCCTACGAGCAGTACTTC. Translation: CASSQGGLAGAGSYEQYF.